This T cell receptor beta chain was found in a study of T cell repertoires in cytomegalovirus infection. Looking at the study overall: Recently identified HLA-C-restricted and well-studied HLA-B-restricted CMV epitopes were used.

The table lists this clonotype with many counts. Its antigen is unknown. Germline V gives CDR1 MNHEY, CDR2 SMNVEV (reference sequence). CDR3 length: 13 residues. The V end lost 6 bases, the J end lost 3 bases, and 12 bases lay between the germline ends. A single record per CDR3 protein comes from TCRdb applying MiXCR to the reads. This sample yields hundreds of thousands of distinct CDR3 sequences, of which roughly 31% are seen a single time; roughly 13% belongs to the top ten. This rearrangement joins TRBV27 to TRBJ2-7, with a possible D match to TRBD2 (6 bases). The sequence was collected from a human donor in good health (CMV status not recorded). Some clones in this sample may be carry-over from other donors' samples. Sequencing was performed on cultured CD8+ T cells from PBMCs, taken from culture after CMV antigen stimulation. CDR3 DNA: TGTGCCAGCAGCCCCGGGGGACGCTACGAGCAGTACTTC. Its translation: CASSPGGRYEQYF.